This T cell receptor beta chain emerged from a study of blood T cell repertoires in COVID-19. On the study more broadly: The samples span acute and convalescent COVID-19 from the United States, Italy and Spain.

Exposed study participants had met a COVID-19 case within 2 weeks before entry. The CDR3 sequence is 14 residues long. V shed 5 bases and J 7 bases; nucleotides not matched to a gene: 8. The germline CDR1 and CDR2 sequences are MNHNY and SVGAGI (reference sequence). In the source study's methods: By means of reference gene primer amplification, nucleated cell counts were estimated. Clones were read by immunoSEQ multiplex PCR, and TCRdb kept only the in-frame ones, dropping some. D and trimming were read from the DNA, whereas the V and J calls and clone size are those reported in that table. The sample has roughly 140,000 clones, over 80% seen once; the top ten hold 5.8%.

The chain carries TRBV6-6 and TRBJ2-1; 7 positions agree with TRBD1. Sequences were obtained from PBMCs or T cells enriched from blood (not recorded which). This TCR was sampled from a woman between 50 and 59 years old who had been exposed to COVID-19. The CDR3 region is CASSTTHRGNEQFF. CDR3 DNA sequence: TGTGCCAGCAGTACGACCCACAGGGGAAATGAGCAGTTCTTC.